A single sample is the source of the 21 T cell receptor beta chains below, sequenced in a study of blood T cell repertoires in COVID-19. Repertoires were generated with immunoSEQ multiplex PCR, while TCRdb's copy carries only in-frame clones and drops some. The table records a few hundred thousand clones, about 90% of them present only once. Sample: peripheral blood. Receptor source: a man younger than 35 with COVID-19, enrolled during active disease.

This chain connects TRBV10-1 to TRBJ2-5; 10 nucleotides line up with TRBD1. The CDR3 sequence is 18 residues long. In germline, CDR1 is WNHNN, CDR2 SYGVQD (reference sequence). V dropped 6 bases and J dropped 3; count of bases not matched to a gene: 16. The CDR3 DNA is TGCGCCAGCAGAGGTAGGACAGGGGGTTGGGGCCCCAAAGAGACCCAGTACTTC. Residues: CASRGRTGGWGPKETQYF.

This clone was recorded once. The chain is built from TRBV2 and TRBJ2-7; TRBD2 is a possible D gene (6 bases). The germline gives CDR1 SNHLY, CDR2 FYNNEI. V was cut by 8 bases and J by 4 bases, with 9 bases left in between. CDR3 size: 11 residues. The CDR3 coding sequence is TGTGCCAGCGTGCGGGGTTACGAGCAGTACTTC. This encodes CASVRGYEQYF.

This chain uses TRBV6-5 with TRBJ2-7; TRBD2 matches 11 bases. Germline CDR1 and CDR2: MNHEY and SVGAGI. V shed 7 bases, J shed 2 bases, and the junction held 1 base outside the gene matches. The CDR3 covers 13 residues. CDR3 residues: CASTGLAAYEQYF. CDR3 in DNA: TGTGCCAGCACGGGACTAGCGGCCTACGAGCAGTACTTC.

The chain uses TRBV24-1 and TRBJ2-1, with 9 bases identical to TRBD2. V was clipped by 10 bases and J by 12 bases; unmatched bases: 9. Germline-derived CDR1 and CDR2 are KGHDR and SFDVKD. The CDR3 extends over 12 amino acids. In DNA, the CDR3 is TGTGCCACTTCGACTAGCGGAGCCGTGCAGTTCTTC. Its protein product is CATSTSGAVQFF.

The rearrangement joins TRBV19 to TRBJ2-3; D is unresolved. From germline, CDR1 is LNHDA and CDR2 SQIVND (reference sequence). Trimming removed 6 bases at V and 2 bases at J, with 6 bases between. There are 12 residues in the CDR3. DNA of the CDR3: TGTGCCAGTAGCCCCTACACAGATACGCAGTATTTT. Translation: CASSPYTDTQYF.

The V and J genes are TRBV3-1 (or the pseudogene TRBV3-2) and TRBJ2-7, with 7 positions matching TRBD1. There are 14 residues in the CDR3. V dropped 5 bases and J dropped 0; count of bases not matched to a gene: 4. CDR1 and CDR2 from the germline V gene are LGHDT and YNNKEL (reference sequence). In DNA form, the CDR3 reads TGTGCCAGCAGCAATTGGGACAGCTCCTACGAGCAGTACTTC. This translates into CASSNWDSSYEQYF.

For the CDR3, the DNA is TGTGCCAGCAGCTTAGTGCGAAACACCGGGGAGCTGTTTTTT. This encodes CASSLVRNTGELFF. The gene calls are TRBV11-2 and TRBJ2-2; D is ambiguous. In germline, CDR1 is SGHAT, CDR2 FQNNGV. The CDR3 is 14 amino acids. With 1 base removed from V and 2 bases from J, the gap between germline ends came to 5 bases.

The rearrangement links TRBV12-3 or TRBV12-4 to TRBJ1-1, with D uncertain. The CDR3 covers 12 residues. The V end lost 5 bases, the J end lost 6 bases, and 10 bases lay between the germline ends. The CDR3: CASSQSWPEAFF. The CDR3 DNA sequence: TGTGCCAGCAGTCAATCATGGCCTGAAGCTTTCTTT.

The gene calls are TRBV5-1 and TRBJ2-1, with 13 nucleotides matching TRBD2. The junction had 5 bases not matched to a gene; V was cut back by 3 bases and J by 5 bases. From germline, CDR1 is SGHRS and CDR2 YFSETQ. This CDR3 region has 16 residues. CDR3 in DNA: TGCGCCAGCAGCTCAATCGGACTAGCGGGAGACAATGAGCAGTTCTTC. Protein sequence: CASSSIGLAGDNEQFF.

The chain has TRBV11-3 and TRBJ2-7; 10 bases align to TRBD2. Losses at the gene ends were 7 bases for V and 2 bases for J; bases not matched to a gene: 5. Germline-derived CDR1 and CDR2 are SGHNT and YENEEA. The CDR3 length is 14 residues. In DNA, the CDR3 is TGTGCCAGCACAACTAGCGGGGTCACCTACGAGCAGTACTTC. This encodes CASTTSGVTYEQYF.

The chain has TRBV27 and TRBJ1-2, with 8 bases fitting TRBD1. Germline V CDR1 and CDR2: MNHEY, SMNVEV (reference sequence). V lost 5 bases, J lost 9 bases, and 8 bases stayed unmatched. The CDR3 contains 13 residues. The CDR3 is CASSISRDRSYTF. The CDR3 DNA is TGTGCCAGCAGTATAAGCCGGGACAGGAGCTACACCTTC.

V is TRBV21-1 and J is TRBJ2-5; the DNA was not compared with TRBD2, the D call given in the table. TRBV21-1 is a documented pseudogene. This CDR3 has 16 amino acids. The CDR3 DNA reads TGTGCCAGCAGCGACCGACTAGCGGGTAACCAAGAGACCCAGTACTTC. This sequence encodes CASSDRLAGNQETQYF.

The chain couples TRBV5-5 to TRBJ2-2; 8 nucleotides align to TRBD1. This CDR3 comprises 17 residues. V lost 4 bases to trimming and J lost 5 bases; unmatched junction nucleotides: 13. Germline V gene sequence: CDR1 SGHKS, CDR2 YYEKEE (reference sequence). The CDR3 DNA is TGTGCCAGCAGCGTGGGACAGGAAAGGGTTCGGACCGGGGAGCTGTTTTTT. As protein: CASSVGQERVRTGELFF.

This clone was counted only a few times. The chain uses TRBV18 and TRBJ2-3; 7 nucleotides agree with TRBD2. Per germline, CDR1 KGHSH and CDR2 LQKENI. CDR3 length: 15 amino acids. Trimming took 6 bases from V and 6 from J; bases not matched to a gene: 12. The CDR3 here is CASSSRTGGSDTQYF. The CDR3 DNA follows: TGTGCCAGCTCTTCGCGTACGGGGGGATCGGATACGCAGTATTTT. Complete variable domain (other parts from reference TRBV18 and TRBJ2-3): NAGVMQNPRHLVRRRGQEARLRCSPMKGHSHVYWYRQLPEEGLKFMVYLQKENIIDESGMPKERFSAEFPKEGPSILRIQQVVRGDSAAYFCASSSRTGGSDTQYFGPGTRLTVL.

This chain connects TRBV5-8 to TRBJ1-5, with 7 bases matching TRBD1. J was trimmed by 1 base and V by 1 base; bases with no gene match: 2. This CDR3 is built from 15 residues. The germline gives CDR1 SGHTS, CDR2 YDEGEE. The CDR3 region is CASSLYRGSNQPQHF. Here the CDR3 DNA reads TGTGCCAGCAGCTTGTACAGGGGAAGCAATCAGCCCCAGCATTTT.

The chain is built from TRBV4-1 and TRBJ2-7, with D perhaps TRBD2 (5 bases). This CDR3 comprises 15 residues. Germline V gene data show CDR1 as MGHRA and CDR2 as YSYEKL. V gave up 1 base and J gave up 6 bases, with 16 bases separating them. CDR3 nucleotides: TGCGCCAGCAGCCAAGTTGGCGGAGGAACGGGCGAGCAGTACTTC. Translated, it gives CASSQVGGGTGEQYF.

This clone appeared a single time. This chain uses TRBV24-1 with TRBJ1-1; 7 bases are a match to TRBD1. The trim removed 11 bases at V and 3 bases at J, leaving 8 bases unmatched. Per germline, CDR1 KGHDR and CDR2 SFDVKD. The CDR3 is 13 amino acids. CDR3 region: CAISDRKYTEAFF. CDR3 nucleotide sequence: TGTGCCATCTCGGACAGGAAATACACTGAAGCTTTCTTT.

V gene TRBV19 combines with J gene TRBJ2-5; 12 positions agree with TRBD2. CDR3 length: 15 amino acids. Germline lookup yields CDR1 LNHDA and CDR2 SQIVND (reference sequence). Losses at the gene ends were 10 bases for V and 5 bases for J; bases not matched to a gene: 11. The CDR3 here is CATEGLAGRGETQYF. The CDR3 DNA reads as TGTGCCACTGAAGGACTAGCGGGACGGGGCGAGACCCAGTACTTC.

The rearrangement joins TRBV7-9 to TRBJ2-2; 8 bases align to TRBD2. After removal of 6 bases from V and 6 bases from J, the junction contained 9 bases not matched to a gene. Germline lookup yields CDR1 SEHNR and CDR2 FQNEAQ (reference sequence). The CDR3 covers 15 residues. CDR3 nucleotides: TGTGCCAGCAGGTCCGGGACTAGTATCTCCGGGGAGCTGTTTTTT. Residues: CASRSGTSISGELFF.

This clone has more than one count but fewer than ten. The genes are TRBV25-1 and TRBJ2-7, with TRBD2 matching 10 bases. V gave up 8 bases and J gave up 5 bases; unmatched junction bases: 9. The CDR3 extends over 14 amino acids. The germline V gene has CDR1 MGHDK and CDR2 SYGVNS. Here the CDR3 DNA reads TGTGCCAGCTCCCAGCGGGGGGGCGGGCACGAGCAGTACTTC. Encoded protein: CASSQRGGGHEQYF.

The chain links TRBV6-5 to TRBJ1-6; D may be TRBD1 (5 bases). Trimming pared 0 bases from V and 4 bases from J, leaving 7 bases between. Germline V gene data show CDR1 as MNHEY and CDR2 as SVGAGI. The CDR3 contains 15 residues. CDR3 sequence (DNA): TGTGCCAGCAGTTACTCGGGGCGTTATAATTCACCCCTCCACTTT. Amino acid sequence: CASSYSGRYNSPLHF.